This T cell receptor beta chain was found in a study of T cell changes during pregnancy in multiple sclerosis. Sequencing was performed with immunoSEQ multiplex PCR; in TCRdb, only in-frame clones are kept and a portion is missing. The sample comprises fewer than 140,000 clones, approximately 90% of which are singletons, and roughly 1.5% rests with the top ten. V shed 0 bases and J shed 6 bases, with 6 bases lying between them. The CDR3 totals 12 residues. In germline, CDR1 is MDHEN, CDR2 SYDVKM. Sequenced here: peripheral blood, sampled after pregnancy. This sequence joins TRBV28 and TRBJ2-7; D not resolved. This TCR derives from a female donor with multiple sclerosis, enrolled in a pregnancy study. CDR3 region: CASSLWGSEQYF. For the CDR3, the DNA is TGTGCCAGCAGTTTATGGGGCTCCGAGCAGTACTTC.